This entry is about one T cell receptor (beta chain). What it binds is not known. The data were produced by immunoSEQ multiplex PCR, yet TCRdb's version contains in-frame clones alone and is incomplete. Found here are about 270,000 clones, approximately 94% of them singletons; the top ten hold roughly 0.51%. Germline CDR1 is SGHDN and CDR2 is FVKESK. This CDR3 comprises 15 residues. V lost 1 base to trimming and J lost 2 bases, with 12 bases between them. The data belong to a study of T cell responses to AZD1222 COVID-19 vaccine. Study-wide findings and caveats: Possibly, clonal diversity was underestimated; donors were largely white British and included more females.

The sequence was collected from an adult who received the AZD1222 COVID-19 vaccine. The J gene is TRBJ2-7, the V gene TRBV14, with D perhaps matching TRBD1 or TRBD2 (5 bases each). Sequenced here: peripheral blood, sampled 28 days after the second AZD1222 dose. CDR3 coding DNA: TGTGCCAGCAGCCAAGTTTCCGGGGCAACCTACGAGCAGTACTTC. Encoded protein: CASSQVSGATYEQYF.